Each of the 29 T cell receptor beta chains below was sequenced from the same sample in a study of T cell changes during pregnancy in multiple sclerosis. Clones were sequenced by immunoSEQ multiplex PCR, and TCRdb holds only the in-frame ones, with some missing. The sample shows 73,000 or so clones, more than 80% of them seen only once. The sequencing here drew on peripheral blood, taken in the second trimester of pregnancy. These receptor sequences come from a female donor with multiple sclerosis, enrolled in a pregnancy study.

This sequence joins TRBV7-2 and TRBJ1-2, with TRBD1 identical over 7 bases. The CDR3 is made up of 14 amino acids. Losses at the gene ends were 5 bases for V and 5 bases for J; bases not matched to a gene: 8. CDR1 is SGHTA, CDR2 FQGNSA, per germline. The CDR3 here is CASSPGTASYGYTF. CDR3 in DNA: TGTGCCAGCAGCCCGGGGACAGCTAGTTATGGCTACACCTTC.

The genes are TRBV7-2 and TRBJ1-1; no reliable D call. The CDR3 covers 12 residues. Germline CDR1 SGHTA, CDR2 FQGNSA. The V gene lost 1 base and the J gene lost 7 bases, with 7 bases spanning the gap. CDR3 loop: CASSLVRIEAFF. The CDR3 bases are TGTGCCAGCAGCTTAGTTCGTATTGAAGCTTTCTTT. Using reference TRBV7-2 and TRBJ1-1 for the parts outside the CDR3, the full variable domain is GAGVSQSPSNKVTEKGKDVELRCDPISGHTALYWYRQSLGQGLEFLIYFQGNSAPDKSGLPSDRFSAERTGGSVSTLTIQRTQQEDSAVYLCASSLVRIEAFFGQGTRLTVV.

This clone was recorded once. This rearrangement joins TRBV7-2 to TRBJ2-7; 7 positions match TRBD2. V shed 0 bases, J shed 2 bases, and the junction held 7 bases outside the gene matches. CDR3 length: 16 residues. Germline V CDR1 and CDR2: SGHTA, FQGNSA. The DNA of the CDR3 is TGTGCCAGCAGCTTAGCGGGGGGAGGGAGTCCCTACGAGCAGTACTTC. Protein: CASSLAGGGSPYEQYF.

V usage is TRBV29-1 and J usage is TRBJ2-3; no definite D call. CDR1 and CDR2 from the germline V gene are SQVTM and ANQGSEA. The CDR3 runs to 12 residues. Between the trimmed V and J ends, which lost 5 bases and 3 bases, there was a span of 9 bases. DNA for the CDR3: TGCAGCGTTATTCTAAGAACAGATACGCAGTATTTT. Protein product: CSVILRTDTQYF.

This clone appeared a single time. This chain uses TRBV6-6 with TRBJ1-4, with D possibly TRBD1 on 5 matching bases. The CDR3 sequence is 16 residues long. Per germline, CDR1 MNHNY and CDR2 SVGAGI (reference sequence). V lost 5 bases to trimming and J lost 7 bases, with 20 bases between them. CDR3 coding DNA: TGTGCCAGCAGTACCCCGCCAGGGTGGTCAGGTGAAAAACTGTTTTTT. Protein: CASSTPPGWSGEKLFF.

The rearrangement joins TRBV7-6 to TRBJ1-1; D is unresolved. The ends were cut back, 4 bases at V and 7 bases at J, with 10 bases in the middle. The CDR3 has 12 amino acids. Germline V CDR1 and CDR2: SGHVS, FNYEAQ. The CDR3, as DNA: TGTGCCAGCAGCTCCGCGGGAGTTGAAGCTTTCTTT. Its protein product is CASSSAGVEAFF. Full variable domain (remainder filled in from reference TRBV7-6 and TRBJ1-1): GAGVSQSPRYKVTKRGQDVALRCDPISGHVSLYWYRQALGQGPEFLTYFNYEAQQDKSGLPNDRFSAERPEGSISTLTIQRTEQRDSAMYRCASSSAGVEAFFGQGTRLTVV.

The chain's CDR3 is CASSAVGTGLFF. CDR3 sequence (DNA): TGTGCCAGCAGCGCCGTAGGGACAGGGCTGTTCTTC. The chain uses TRBV9 and TRBJ2-1; TRBD1 aligns across 9 bases. The CDR3 consists of 12 residues. The germline V gene encodes CDR1 SGDLS and CDR2 YYNGEE. V shed 3 bases, J shed 15 bases, and the junction held 7 bases outside the gene matches.

The chain uses TRBV2 and TRBJ2-3; the D is unclear. CDR3 size: 10 residues. Germline V gives CDR1 SNHLY, CDR2 FYNNEI. The germline V and J ends were trimmed by 8 bases and 4 bases, with 4 bases remaining between them. The CDR3 here is CASGPDTQYF. The CDR3 coding sequence is TGTGCCAGCGGCCCAGATACGCAGTATTTT. Combining the CDR3 with reference TRBV2 and TRBJ2-3 gives the whole variable domain EPEVTQTPSHQVTQMGQEVILRCVPISNHLYFYWYRQILGQKVEFLVSFYNNEISEKSEIFDDQFSVERPDGSNFTLKIRSTKLEDSAMYFCASGPDTQYFGPGTRLTVL.

V and J are TRBV7-8 and TRBJ2-1; TRBD1 matches at 9 bases. Trimming cost V 3 bases and J 5 bases; bases outside gene matches: 2. Per germline, CDR1 SGHVS and CDR2 FQNEAQ. The CDR3 has 14 amino acids. This chain's CDR3 is CASSFGTGNNEQFF. CDR3 sequence (DNA): TGTGCCAGCAGCTTTGGGACAGGGAACAATGAGCAGTTCTTC.

The count of this clone is one. CDR3: CASSLGGADEQYF. The DNA for the CDR3 is TGTGCCAGCAGCTTAGGAGGGGCAGACGAGCAGTACTTC. This chain connects TRBV7-3 to TRBJ2-7; tentatively, D is TRBD2 (6 bases). V lost 2 bases to trimming and J lost 5 bases, with 10 bases between them. CDR1 and CDR2 (germline): SGHTA, FQGTGA. This CDR3 is built from 13 residues.

The chain recombines TRBV27 with TRBJ2-1; 10 positions agree with TRBD2. Germline values: CDR1 MNHEY, CDR2 SMNVEV (reference sequence). The junction had 16 bases not matched to a gene; V was cut back by 4 bases and J by 4 bases. The CDR3 covers 19 residues. The CDR3 DNA follows: TGTGCCAGCAGTTCCCCAGCGGGGGGGACAGGAACCGTATACAATGAGCAGTTCTTC. It yields the protein CASSSPAGGTGTVYNEQFF.

This chain connects TRBV5-6 to TRBJ2-7, with 7 bases that match TRBD1. This CDR3 is 14 amino acids long. V dropped 4 bases and J dropped 1; count of bases not matched to a gene: 5. Germline V gene lookup returns CDR1 SGHDT and CDR2 YYEEEE. In DNA form, the CDR3 reads TGTGCCAGCAGCCATGGGACAGTTTCCTACGAGCAGTACTTC. Encoded protein: CASSHGTVSYEQYF.

The chain links TRBV11-2 to TRBJ1-1; unclear D gene. V lost 5 bases and J lost 4, with 5 bases in between. This CDR3 region has 11 residues. Germline CDR1 and CDR2: SGHAT and FQNNGV. The CDR3 region has the DNA TGTGCCAGCAGCCCCGTCACTGAAGCTTTCTTT. This translates into CASSPVTEAFF.

V gene TRBV4-1 combines with J gene TRBJ1-1; no clear D. CDR1 is MGHRA, CDR2 YSYEKL, per germline. This CDR3 contains 17 residues. Trimming shortened V by 4 bases and J by 0 bases, and 18 bases separated the two germline ends. The CDR3 nucleotides read TGCGCCAGCAGCCGCCTGAGAGGGCCTGGGGTGAACACTGAAGCTTTCTTT. It is translated as CASSRLRGPGVNTEAFF.

The chain carries TRBV18 and TRBJ2-7, with a tentative D call TRBD1 (5 bases). V was trimmed by 3 bases and J by 3 bases, leaving 15 bases between them. Per germline, CDR1 KGHSH and CDR2 LQKENI. This CDR3 contains 15 residues. CDR3 bases: TGTGCCAGCTCACCCGGGCGGACAATTAGCTACGAGCAGTACTTC. Residues: CASSPGRTISYEQYF.

V usage is TRBV29-1 and J usage is TRBJ2-1, with 13 positions matching TRBD2. V shed 7 bases, J shed 7 bases, and the junction held 16 bases outside the gene matches. This CDR3 is 17 amino acids long. The germline CDR1 and CDR2 sequences are SQVTM and ANQGSEA. The CDR3 sequence is CSAETSGGRPALNEQFF. CDR3 nucleotides: TGCAGCGCCGAGACTAGCGGGGGGCGCCCGGCGTTGAATGAGCAGTTCTTC.

The CDR3 reads CASSIGGNNQPQHF. The CDR3 DNA reads as TGTGCCAGTAGTATTGGGGGGAACAATCAGCCCCAGCATTTT. V and J are TRBV19 and TRBJ1-5; maybe TRBD1 (5 bases). CDR3 length: 14 residues. CDR1 is LNHDA and CDR2 is SQIVND in the germline V gene (reference sequence). Trimming shortened V by 3 bases and J by 3 bases, and 9 bases separated the two germline ends.

The chain has TRBV5-4 and TRBJ1-1; 7 bases align to TRBD1. Germline values: CDR1 SGHNT, CDR2 YYREEE (reference sequence). Trimming cost V 2 bases and J 6 bases; bases outside gene matches: 4. The length of the CDR3 is 13 residues. The DNA of the CDR3 is TGTGCCAGCAGCTTTACAGGGGATCCTGAAGCTTTCTTT. Encoded protein: CASSFTGDPEAFF. Full variable domain (missing parts from reference TRBV5-4 and TRBJ1-1): ETGVTQSPTHLIKTRGQQVTLRCSSQSGHNTVSWYQQALGQGPQFIFQYYREEENGRGNFPPRFSGLQFPNYSSELNVNALELDDSALYLCASSFTGDPEAFFGQGTRLTVV.

V gene TRBV7-9 combines with J gene TRBJ1-2; tentative D call: TRBD1 (5 bases). From germline, CDR1 is SEHNR and CDR2 FQNEAQ (reference sequence). The germline V and J ends were trimmed by 5 bases and 3 bases, with 10 bases remaining between them. CDR3 size: 13 residues. The CDR3 loop is CASSPGAHYGYTF. The CDR3 nucleotides are TGTGCCAGCAGCCCTGGGGCTCACTATGGCTACACCTTC.

V gene TRBV9 combines with J gene TRBJ1-1; TRBD1 is a possible D gene (5 bases). This CDR3 region has 13 residues. Germline V gene lookup returns CDR1 SGDLS and CDR2 YYNGEE. V lost 0 bases to trimming and J lost 8 bases, with 11 bases between them. The CDR3 here is CASSVGLYREAFF. The CDR3 bases are TGTGCCAGCAGCGTAGGTCTCTACAGGGAAGCTTTCTTT.

This clone was picked up one time. The chain carries TRBV2 and TRBJ1-5; D might be TRBD1 (6 bases). The CDR3 extends over 15 amino acids. The germline V gene has CDR1 SNHLY and CDR2 FYNNEI. V lost 8 bases and J lost 0, with 14 bases in between. DNA for the CDR3: TGTGCCAGCGGAAACGGACAGAATAGCAATCAGCCCCAGCATTTT. Translation gives CASGNGQNSNQPQHF.

The chain joins TRBV5-8 to TRBJ2-7; D possibly corresponds to TRBD2 (6 bases). Germline assignment: CDR1 SGHTS and CDR2 YDEGEE. The CDR3 loop spans 12 amino acids. The V end lost 4 bases, the J end lost 5 bases, and 10 bases lay between the germline ends. CDR3 sequence reads: CASSRWGDEQYF. The CDR3 nucleotides are TGTGCCAGCAGCCGCTGGGGGGACGAGCAGTACTTC. The entire variable domain, with the rest obtained from reference TRBV5-8 and TRBJ2-7, is as follows: EAGVTQSPTHLIKTRGQQATLRCSPISGHTSVYWYQQALGLGLQFLLWYDEGEERNRGNFPPRFSGRQFPNYSSELNVNALELEDSALYLCASSRWGDEQYFGPGTRLTVT.

This chain connects TRBV18 to TRBJ1-4; no firm D call. CDR1 KGHSH and CDR2 LQKENI come from the germline V gene. Trimming left V 0 bases short and J 3 bases short, with 11 bases between. The CDR3 has 16 residues. CDR3 sequence: CASSPPAGSANEKLFF. Here the CDR3 DNA reads TGTGCCAGCTCACCACCGGCGGGATCGGCTAATGAAAAACTGTTTTTT.

This chain joins TRBV6-1 and TRBJ2-7; 8 nucleotides align to TRBD1. Germline CDR1 MNHNS, CDR2 SASEGT. The V segment lost 3 bases and the J segment 4 bases; nucleotides outside the gene matches: 8. The CDR3 extends over 15 amino acids. CDR3 sequence reads: CASSDRQGATYEQYF. The CDR3 bases are TGTGCCAGCAGTGATAGGCAGGGGGCAACTTACGAGCAGTACTTC.

V is TRBV4-2 and J is TRBJ1-2; TRBD1 agrees at 8 bases. V was clipped by 4 bases and J by 4 bases; unmatched bases: 8. This CDR3 has 15 amino acids. Germline-derived CDR1 and CDR2 are LGHNA and YNFKEQ. In nucleotides, the CDR3 is TGTGCCAGCAGCCTCAATTCGGACAGGGCCTATGGCTACACCTTC. Translating it yields CASSLNSDRAYGYTF.

The rearrangement uses TRBV2 and TRBJ2-7; possibly TRBD1 for D (5 bases). The CDR3 loop spans 16 amino acids. CDR1 SNHLY and CDR2 FYNNEI come from the germline V gene. V lost 0 bases to trimming and J lost 3 bases, with 15 bases between them. CDR3 sequence: CASSEAGAGKGYEQYF. CDR3 in DNA: TGTGCCAGCAGTGAAGCTGGGGCAGGGAAGGGCTACGAGCAGTACTTC.

The chain combines TRBV4-3 with TRBJ2-1, with 9 bases that match TRBD1. CDR3 size: 16 residues. In germline, CDR1 is LGHNA, CDR2 YSLEER. V dropped 3 bases and J dropped 5; count of bases not matched to a gene: 8. The CDR3 bases are TGCGCCAGCAGCCACCCACGACAGGGGGTCCACAATGAGCAGTTCTTC. It codes for CASSHPRQGVHNEQFF.

The chain employs TRBV27 and TRBJ1-1; 7 nucleotides line up with TRBD1. Germline V gene sequence: CDR1 MNHEY, CDR2 SMNVEV (reference sequence). V was pared by 2 bases and J by 13 bases, with 10 bases of the junction left unmatched. CDR3 length: 13 amino acids. The CDR3 is CASSLRTGIQGFF. CDR3 DNA: TGTGCCAGCAGTTTACGGACAGGCATTCAAGGTTTCTTT.

The chain is built from TRBV6-1 and TRBJ2-5; 9 bases map to TRBD1. The CDR3 extends over 15 amino acids. Germline values: CDR1 MNHNS, CDR2 SASEGT. J gave up 3 bases and V 4 bases, and 6 bases lay outside the gene matches. CDR3 DNA sequence: TGTGCCAGCAGTGTAGGACAGGGGTTAGAAGAGACCCAGTACTTC. This sequence encodes CASSVGQGLEETQYF.